The T cell receptor (beta chain) described here comes from a study of cytomegalovirus exposure and HLA in healthy donors. Study results and limitations: Follow-up analysis later connected one missense variant in DCLRE1C with trimming of TCR beta V- and J-genes. Sequencing likely caused a cluster of highly shared sequence variants. A later analysis associated approximately 17,000 TCR beta sequences with HLA alleles at a 0.05 false discovery rate. A prior analysis recorded that most TCR beta V segments were productive about 87% or about 30% of the time.

To note about this clone: The antigen is not known.

PCR involved 60 Vbeta and 13 Jbeta primers. Libraries were prepared by immunoSEQ multiplex PCR; TCRdb keeps only in-frame clonotypes and omits some of them. This sample has about 210,000 clones, with approximately 83% found just once. From germline, CDR1 is KGHSH and CDR2 LQKENI. The CDR3 consists of 15 residues. V dropped 2 bases and J dropped 8 bases, with 18 bases sitting between them. The gene calls are TRBV18 and TRBJ1-2; no firm D call. The TCR comes from a woman between 50 and 59 years old in good health and CMV-seropositive. The sequenced sample was PBMCs. Here the CDR3 DNA reads TGTGCCAGCTCACCATCGGTCGGGGATCCTTGGGGCTACACCTTC. It yields the protein CASSPSVGDPWGYTF.